Shown below are 8 T cell receptor beta chains from a single sample sequenced in a study of blood T cell repertoires in COVID-19. The repertoire was sequenced with immunoSEQ multiplex PCR; TCRdb's copy has only in-frame clones and lacks some. The sample lists about 220,000 clones; 75% to 90% were seen once. What was sequenced was PBMCs or T cells enriched from blood (not recorded which). The origin of the receptors is a woman aged 40 to 50 with acute COVID-19.

The chain uses TRBV2 and TRBJ1-2; TRBD1 aligns across 8 bases. J gave up 6 bases and V 9 bases, and 9 bases lay outside the gene matches. The germline V gene encodes CDR1 SNHLY and CDR2 FYNNEI. This CDR3 spans 13 amino acids. CDR3 bases: TGTGCCAGACGAGACAGGGGAGCTGATGGCTACACCTTC. This codes for CARRDRGADGYTF.

The chain joins TRBV7-8 to TRBJ1-2, with 9 bases identical to TRBD1. CDR1 and CDR2 (germline): SGHVS, FQNEAQ. The CDR3 runs 14 residues. The junction had 9 bases not matched to a gene; V was cut back by 5 bases and J by 8 bases. The DNA of the CDR3 is TGTGCCAGCAGCCCCTGGACAGGGGTGGAGGGCTACACCTTC. It specifies CASSPWTGVEGYTF.

The V call is TRBV11-2, the J call TRBJ1-2, with a tentative D call TRBD1 (6 bases). CDR1 SGHAT and CDR2 FQNNGV come from the germline V gene. CDR3 size: 16 residues. V was shortened by 5 bases and J by 4 bases, with 20 bases between the two germline ends. CDR3 loop: CASSPQTGIRGYGYTF. The DNA of the CDR3 is TGTGCCAGCAGCCCACAAACAGGGATACGGGGCTATGGCTACACCTTC.

The J gene is TRBJ2-3, the V gene TRBV7-2, with D unresolved. Trimming removed 7 bases at V and 0 bases at J, with 17 bases between. CDR1 and CDR2 (germline): SGHTA, FQGNSA. There are 16 residues in the CDR3. The CDR3 here is CASILFPTSSTDTQYF. Here the CDR3 DNA reads TGTGCCAGCATTCTATTCCCAACCTCTAGCACAGATACGCAGTATTTT.

The rearrangement links TRBV2 to TRBJ1-5; no definite D call. Germline V gene lookup returns CDR1 SNHLY and CDR2 FYNNEI. The length of the CDR3 is 14 residues. Trimming pared 5 bases from V and 3 bases from J, leaving 11 bases between. In DNA, the CDR3 is TGTGCCAGCAGTCCCCGGGGTTACAATCAGCCCCAGCATTTT. Encoded protein: CASSPRGYNQPQHF.

The DNA for the CDR3 is TGTGCCAGCAGTAGAAGATCCCCGGGACTAGGAGTCGATGATACGCAGTATTTT. This translates into CASSRRSPGLGVDDTQYF. The J gene is TRBJ2-3, the V gene TRBV25-1; 8 bases fit TRBD2. With 5 bases clipped from V and 6 bases from J, the junction kept 19 bases outside the gene matches. CDR3 length equals 18 residues. The germline V gene has CDR1 MGHDK and CDR2 SYGVNS.

The chain is built from TRBV27 and TRBJ1-2; D ambiguous. Germline lookup yields CDR1 MNHEY and CDR2 SMNVEV (reference sequence). The V end lost 0 bases, the J end lost 8 bases, and 10 bases lay between the germline ends. This CDR3 contains 13 residues. The chain's CDR3 is CASSLSRGFGYTF. The CDR3 DNA reads as TGTGCCAGCAGTTTATCTCGAGGGTTCGGCTACACCTTC.

This clone has more than one count but fewer than ten. The chain combines TRBV7-2 with TRBJ2-2, with TRBD2 as a possible D gene (6 bases). There are 15 residues in the CDR3. Germline values: CDR1 SGHTA, CDR2 FQGNSA. Trimming cost V 1 base and J 6 bases, with 12 bases left between them. DNA of the CDR3: TGTGCCAGCAGCTTAGATGCGGGGCGCGCCGGGGAGCTGTTTTTT. Translating gives CASSLDAGRAGELFF.